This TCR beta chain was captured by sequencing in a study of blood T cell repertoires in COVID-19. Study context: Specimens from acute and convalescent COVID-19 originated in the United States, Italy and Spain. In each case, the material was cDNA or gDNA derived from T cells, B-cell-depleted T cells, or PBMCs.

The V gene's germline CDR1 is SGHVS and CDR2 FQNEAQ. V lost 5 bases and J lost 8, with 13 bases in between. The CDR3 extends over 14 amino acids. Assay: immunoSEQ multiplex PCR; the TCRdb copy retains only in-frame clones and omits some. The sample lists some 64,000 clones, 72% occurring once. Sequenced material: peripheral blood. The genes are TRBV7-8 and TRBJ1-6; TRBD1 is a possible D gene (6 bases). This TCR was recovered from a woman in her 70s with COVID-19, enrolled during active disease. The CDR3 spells CASSRGQSYSPLHF. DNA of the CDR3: TGTGCCAGCAGCCGAGGACAGTCGTATTCACCCCTCCACTTT. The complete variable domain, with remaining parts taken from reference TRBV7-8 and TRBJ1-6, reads GAGVSQSPRYKVAKRGQDVALRCDPISGHVSLFWYQQALGQGPEFLTYFQNEAQLDKSGLPSDRFFAERPEGSVSTLKIQRTQQEDSAVYLCASSRGQSYSPLHFGNGTRLTVT.